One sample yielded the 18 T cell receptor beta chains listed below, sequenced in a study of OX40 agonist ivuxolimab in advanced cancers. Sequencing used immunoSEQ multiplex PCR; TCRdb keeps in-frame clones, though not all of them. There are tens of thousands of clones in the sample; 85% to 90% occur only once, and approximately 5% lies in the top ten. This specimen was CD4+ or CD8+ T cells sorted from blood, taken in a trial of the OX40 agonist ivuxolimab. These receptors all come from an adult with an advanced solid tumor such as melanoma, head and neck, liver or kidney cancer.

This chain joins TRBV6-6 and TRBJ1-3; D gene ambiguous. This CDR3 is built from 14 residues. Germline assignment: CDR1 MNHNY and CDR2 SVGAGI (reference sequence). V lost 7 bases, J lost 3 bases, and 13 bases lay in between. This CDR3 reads CASKRSIYGNTIYF. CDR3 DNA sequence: TGTGCCAGCAAAAGGTCCATTTATGGAAACACCATATATTTT.

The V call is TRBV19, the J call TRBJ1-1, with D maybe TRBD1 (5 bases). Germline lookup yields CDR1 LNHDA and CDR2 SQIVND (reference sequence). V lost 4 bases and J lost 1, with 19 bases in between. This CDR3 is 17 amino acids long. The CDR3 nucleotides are TGTGCCAGTAGTAAGATATCCACAGGAAGGGCGAACACTGAAGCTTTCTTT. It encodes CASSKISTGRANTEAFF.

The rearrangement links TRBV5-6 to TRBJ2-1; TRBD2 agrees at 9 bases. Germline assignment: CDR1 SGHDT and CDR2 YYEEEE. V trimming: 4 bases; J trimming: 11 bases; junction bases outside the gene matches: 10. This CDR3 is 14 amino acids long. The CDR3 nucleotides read TGTGCCAGCAGCCTTAGCGGGGGCACAAGCAAGCAGTTCTTC. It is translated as CASSLSGGTSKQFF.

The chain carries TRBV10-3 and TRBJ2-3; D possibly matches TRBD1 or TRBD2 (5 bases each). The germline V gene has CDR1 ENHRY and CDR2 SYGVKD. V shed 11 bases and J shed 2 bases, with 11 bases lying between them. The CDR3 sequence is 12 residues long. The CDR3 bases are TGTGCCTTCGGGGCGAACACAGATACGCAGTATTTT. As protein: CAFGANTDTQYF.

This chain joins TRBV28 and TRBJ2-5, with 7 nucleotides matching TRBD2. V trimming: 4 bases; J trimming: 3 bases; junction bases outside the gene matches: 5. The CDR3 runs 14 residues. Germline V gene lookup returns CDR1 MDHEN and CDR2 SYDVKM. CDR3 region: CASSSPSGKETQYF. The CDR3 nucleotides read TGTGCCAGCAGTTCCCCCAGCGGGAAAGAGACCCAGTACTTC.

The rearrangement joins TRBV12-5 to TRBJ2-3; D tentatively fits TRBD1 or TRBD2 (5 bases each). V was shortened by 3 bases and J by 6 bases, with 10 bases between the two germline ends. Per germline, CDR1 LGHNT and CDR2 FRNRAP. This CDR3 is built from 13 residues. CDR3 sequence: CASGFGASDTQYF. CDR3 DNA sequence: TGTGCTAGTGGTTTCGGGGCCTCTGATACGCAGTATTTT.

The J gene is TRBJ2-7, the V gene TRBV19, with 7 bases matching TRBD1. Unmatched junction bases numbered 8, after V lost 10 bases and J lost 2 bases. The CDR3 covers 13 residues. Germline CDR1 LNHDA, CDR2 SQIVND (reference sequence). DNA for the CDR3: TGTGCCACTGGAACAGGGGTGGCCTACGAGCAGTACTTC. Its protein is CATGTGVAYEQYF.

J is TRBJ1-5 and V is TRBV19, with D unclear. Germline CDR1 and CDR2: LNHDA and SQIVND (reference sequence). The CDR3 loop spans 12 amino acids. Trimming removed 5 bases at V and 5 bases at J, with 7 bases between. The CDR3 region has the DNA TGTGCCAGTAGTCGACGGGATCAGCCCCAGCATTTT. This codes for CASSRRDQPQHF.

The CDR3 reads CASSTGMGFF. CDR3 DNA sequence: TGTGCCAGCAGCACAGGGATGGGGTTCTTC. This chain connects TRBV5-8 to TRBJ2-1; the D gene is possibly TRBD1 (6 bases). This CDR3 comprises 10 residues. V gave up 4 bases and J gave up 15 bases, with 11 bases separating them. Germline V gene sequence: CDR1 SGHTS, CDR2 YDEGEE.

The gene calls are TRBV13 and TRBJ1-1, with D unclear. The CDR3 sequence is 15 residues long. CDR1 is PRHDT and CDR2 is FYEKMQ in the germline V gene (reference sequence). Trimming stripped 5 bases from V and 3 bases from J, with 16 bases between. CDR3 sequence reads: CASSASGRSDTEAFF. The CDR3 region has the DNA TGTGCCAGCAGCGCCTCCGGGAGGTCAGACACTGAAGCTTTCTTT.

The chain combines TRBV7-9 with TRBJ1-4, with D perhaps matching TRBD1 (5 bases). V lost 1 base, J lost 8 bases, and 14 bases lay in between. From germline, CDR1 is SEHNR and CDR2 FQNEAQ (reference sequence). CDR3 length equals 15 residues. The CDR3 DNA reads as TGTGCCAGCAGCTTAGAGCAGGGTGGAGGGGAAAAACTGTTTTTT. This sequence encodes CASSLEQGGGEKLFF.

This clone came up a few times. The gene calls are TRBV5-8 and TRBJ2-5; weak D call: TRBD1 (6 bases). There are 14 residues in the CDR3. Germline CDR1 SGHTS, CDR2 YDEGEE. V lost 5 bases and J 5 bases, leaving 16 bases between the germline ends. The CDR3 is CASRGRGSGETQYF. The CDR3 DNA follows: TGTGCCAGCAGAGGAAGGGGGTCCGGGGAGACCCAGTACTTC.

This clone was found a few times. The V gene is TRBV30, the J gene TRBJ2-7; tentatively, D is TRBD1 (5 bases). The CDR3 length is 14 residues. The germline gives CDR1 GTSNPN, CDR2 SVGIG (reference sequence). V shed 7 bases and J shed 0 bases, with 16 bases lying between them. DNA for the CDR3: TGTGCCTTGACCTGGGGCGGTAGCTCCTACGAGCAGTACTTC. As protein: CALTWGGSSYEQYF.

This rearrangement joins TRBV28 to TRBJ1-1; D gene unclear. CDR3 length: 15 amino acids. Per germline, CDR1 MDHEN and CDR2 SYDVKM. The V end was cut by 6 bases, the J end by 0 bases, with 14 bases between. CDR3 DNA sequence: TGTGCCAGCAGGCCGGGCCCGAGGCTGAACACTGAAGCTTTCTTT. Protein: CASRPGPRLNTEAFF.

Here the CDR3 reads CSERQGSTDTQYF. CDR3 DNA sequence: TGCAGCGAACGACAGGGTAGCACAGATACGCAGTATTTT. The rearrangement joins TRBV29-1 to TRBJ2-3; 7 positions match TRBD1. The CDR3 spans 13 residues. Germline V gives CDR1 SQVTM, CDR2 ANQGSEA. V lost 7 bases, J lost 0 bases, and 4 bases stayed unmatched.

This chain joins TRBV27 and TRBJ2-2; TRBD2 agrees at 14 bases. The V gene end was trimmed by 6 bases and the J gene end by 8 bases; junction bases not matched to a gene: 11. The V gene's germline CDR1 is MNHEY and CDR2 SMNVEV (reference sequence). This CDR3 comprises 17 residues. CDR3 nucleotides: TGTGCCAGCAGCCTAAAAGCCGGGACTAGCGGGAGAGGGGAGCTGTTTTTT. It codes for CASSLKAGTSGRGELFF.

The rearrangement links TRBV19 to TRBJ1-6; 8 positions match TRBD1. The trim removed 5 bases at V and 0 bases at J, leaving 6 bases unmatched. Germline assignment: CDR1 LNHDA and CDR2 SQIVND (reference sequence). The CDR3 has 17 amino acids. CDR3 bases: TGTGCCAGTAGTCGACAGGGGACGAGCTCCTATAATTCACCCCTCCACTTT. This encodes CASSRQGTSSYNSPLHF. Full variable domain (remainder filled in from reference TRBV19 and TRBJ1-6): DGGITQSPKYLFRKEGQNVTLSCEQNLNHDAMYWYRQDPGQGLRLIYYSQIVNDFQKGDIAEGYSVSREKKESFPLTVTSAQKNPTAFYLCASSRQGTSSYNSPLHFGNGTRLTVT.

The CDR3 coding sequence is TGTGCCAGCAGCCCCCGAGGGCCCCTGAGCTCCTACAATGAGCAGTTCTTC. It codes for CASSPRGPLSSYNEQFF. The V call is TRBV7-6, the J call TRBJ2-1; possible D gene TRBD2, 5 bases. This CDR3 comprises 17 residues. Germline-derived CDR1 and CDR2 are SGHVS and FNYEAQ. The ends were cut back, 5 bases at V and 0 bases at J, with 17 bases in the middle.